This T cell receptor (beta chain) originates from a study of blood T cell repertoires in COVID-19. Study background: Samples taken during acute and convalescent COVID-19 were collected in the United States, Italy and Spain. In each case, the material was cDNA or gDNA derived from T cells, B-cell-depleted T cells, or PBMCs.

There are 13 residues in the CDR3. From germline, CDR1 is SQVTM and CDR2 ANQGSEA. Trimming took off 7 bases at V and 4 bases at J, with 16 bases between the two ends. Seattle researchers signed up patients amid active infection and tracked them longitudinally. Original processing notes: Nucleated cell counts were estimated from reference gene primer amplification. Clones were sequenced by immunoSEQ multiplex PCR, and TCRdb holds only the in-frame ones, with some missing. For V, J and clone size, that table is used; D and trimming come from the DNA. Of approximately 110,000 clones listed, about 70% are singletons.

The source material was peripheral blood. This receptor was taken from a man older than 75 with COVID-19, enrolled during active disease. This rearrangement joins TRBV29-1 to TRBJ1-2; TRBD1 is a possible D gene (6 bases). The CDR3 loop reads CSARIGQSYGYTF. The CDR3 nucleotides are TGCAGCGCCCGGATCGGACAGTCCTATGGCTACACCTTC.